Many counts were recorded for the clone carrying this T cell receptor (beta chain). This entry belongs to a study of human T cells and chemical hapten exposure. Whole-study context: Weekly administration of diphenylcyclopropenone to the scalp of patients continued throughout the approximately 24-week study.

The sample's time point: pre-sensitization, week 0. Treatment: therapeutic diphenylcyclopropenone sensitization with weekly scalp DPC. TCRdb re-analysed the RACE reads in MiXCR, keeping a single row per CDR3 protein. The top ten clones hold 2.5% to 3% of a sample with some 400,000 distinct CDR3 sequences, approximately 5.1% of them seen once. With 3 bases removed from V and 0 bases from J, the gap between germline ends came to 10 bases. Germline CDR1 and CDR2: LGHDT and YNNKEL (reference sequence). The CDR3 loop spans 15 amino acids. This chain links TRBV3-1 with TRBJ2-3; unclear D gene. The TCR originated in a woman aged 45-59 years with alopecia areata. Some clones in this sample may be carry-over from other donors' samples. Sequencing used whole blood, obtained in connection with sensitization to the hapten diphenylcyclopropenone (DPC). CDR3 amino acids: CASSHGGISTDTQYF. In DNA, the CDR3 is TGTGCCAGCAGCCACGGCGGAATAAGCACAGATACGCAGTATTTT.